This T cell receptor (beta chain) was documented in a study of response to subunit inactivated influenza vaccine. General observations from the study: The authors suggested that few new T cells are recruited per seasonal influenza vaccination.

With 4 bases removed from V and 12 bases from J, the gap between germline ends came to 15 bases. Germline CDR1 reads SGHAT; CDR2 reads FQNNGV. This CDR3 is 12 amino acids long. TCRdb ran MiXCR on the RT-PCR reads and lists one entry per CDR3 protein. The repertoire includes over 650,000 distinct CDR3 sequences, around 20% of them detected once, and 11% sits in the top ten. This clonotype was counted only a few times. Its antigen is not identified. The sample consisted of PBMCs from blood, taken 5 days after vaccination. The chain links TRBV11-2 to TRBJ2-5; maybe TRBD1 (6 bases). The receptor was isolated from a man aged 50-59 years who received an inactivated influenza vaccine. The CDR3 DNA sequence: TGTGCCAGCAGCTCCTCTTTGGCAGGGGAGTACTTC. Its translation is CASSSSLAGEYF.